What follows describes a single T cell receptor beta chain. Original processing notes: Researchers report that nucleated cell counts were estimated from reference gene primer amplification. TCRdb's copy holds only in-frame clones and misses some; the assay was immunoSEQ multiplex PCR. The V and J calls and the clone size are those of that table, but D and trimming were determined from the DNA. The data show 110,000 or so clones, 75% to 90% seen once. CDR1 MNHEY and CDR2 SVGAGI come from the germline V gene. This CDR3 spans 14 amino acids. The V end was cut by 0 bases, the J end by 1 base, with 6 bases between. The sample belongs to a study of blood T cell repertoires in COVID-19. About the study: The study drew acute and convalescent COVID-19 samples from the United States, Italy and Spain. T cells, B-cell-depleted T cells, or PBMCs provided the cDNA or gDNA that served as material.

Sequences were obtained from peripheral blood. The rearrangement uses TRBV6-5 and TRBJ1-1; D gene ambiguous. This TCR was recovered from a man in his 70s with active or convalescent COVID-19. The CDR3: CASSYSRENTEAFF. In DNA, the CDR3 is TGTGCCAGCAGTTACTCCCGGGAGAACACTGAAGCTTTCTTT.